Sequencing of this TCR beta chain was carried out in a study of T cells in Graves' hyperthyroidism and ophthalmopathy. The CDR3 regions of TCR beta were amplified from RNA transcripts. The HTBI primer set served for first-round RT-PCR of the TCR CDR3. TCRdb analysed the multiplex PCR reads with MiXCR anew, one entry per CDR3 protein. The sample has fewer than 750,000 distinct CDR3 sequences; 35% to 55% are singletons. This CDR3 region has 14 residues. CDR1 and CDR2 from the germline V gene are SGHVS and FNYEAQ. V lost 1 base and J lost 5; bases outside the gene matches: 4. Recently diagnosed hyperthyroidism of less than 2 months' duration affected patients aged 18 to 65.

The sample taken for sequencing was peripheral blood or thyroid tissue (not recorded which). The gene calls are TRBV7-6 and TRBJ2-7; 8 positions match TRBD1. This receptor was identified in a woman in her late teens or twenties with Graves' hyperthyroidism. CDR3 in amino acids: CASSLVPGQDEQYF. Written as DNA, the CDR3 is TGTGCCAGCAGCTTAGTCCCGGGACAGGACGAGCAGTACTTC. The full variable domain, with the rest looked up from reference TRBV7-6 and TRBJ2-7, is GAGVSQSPRYKVTKRGQDVALRCDPISGHVSLYWYRQALGQGPEFLTYFNYEAQQDKSGLPNDRFSAERPEGSISTLTIQRTEQRDSAMYRCASSLVPGQDEQYFGPGTRLTVT.